The 13 T cell receptor beta chains presented below share a single source sample, sequenced in a study of cytomegalovirus exposure and HLA in healthy donors (dated by TCRdb to the late 2010s). Libraries were constructed by the immunoSEQ multiplex PCR assay. For the multiplex PCR, a mixture combining 60 forward primers for TCR Vbeta segments and 13 reverse primers for TCR Jbeta segments was used. What TCRdb holds here is the immuneACCESS table cut down to in-frame rearrangements. Part of the clones is not present; checked against another copy, under half of the missing clones reflect an unresolved V gene, and the others are unexplained. Present in this sample are 170,000 or so clones, around 77% of which were seen just once. The ten top clones hold 1% of the sample. The sample taken for sequencing was PBMCs. The receptors originated from a woman between 45 and 65 years old in good health and CMV-seropositive.

The V call is TRBV28, the J call TRBJ1-2; 9 bases map to TRBD1. The germline V gene encodes CDR1 MDHEN and CDR2 SYDVKM. The V segment lost 7 bases and the J segment 2 bases; nucleotides outside the gene matches: 2. The CDR3 spans 13 residues. The CDR3 DNA reads as TGTGCCAGCACGGGACAGGGAAACTATGGCTACACCTTC. Its protein is CASTGQGNYGYTF.

Note on this clone: The sample has other DNA sequences that encode this CDR3 too. The rearrangement uses TRBV19 and TRBJ2-1; 9 positions agree with TRBD2. This CDR3 has 15 residues. Germline values: CDR1 LNHDA, CDR2 SQIVND (reference sequence). V shed 3 bases, J shed 8 bases, and the junction held 8 bases outside the gene matches. In DNA, the CDR3 is TGTGCCAGTAGTATCCAAGCGGGAGGCAGATATGAGCAGTTCTTC. Protein: CASSIQAGGRYEQFF.

The chain joins TRBV6-5 to TRBJ2-1; possible D gene TRBD1, 5 bases. Germline CDR1 MNHEY, CDR2 SVGAGI. V lost 2 bases to trimming and J lost 10 bases, with 9 bases between them. The CDR3 totals 12 residues. CDR3 coding DNA: TGTGCCAGCAGTTACCGAAGGGGAGAGCAGTTCTTC. It is translated as CASSYRRGEQFF.

The V gene is TRBV4-3, the J gene TRBJ2-7; D might be TRBD2 (6 bases). The CDR3 runs 14 residues. CDR1 is LGHNA, CDR2 YSLEER, per germline. V was cut by 0 bases and J by 6 bases, with 12 bases left in between. CDR3 in DNA: TGCGCCAGCAGCCAAGATATCGGGGGAGCCGAGCAGTACTTC. This encodes CASSQDIGGAEQYF.

This clone has a single count. V usage is TRBV6-4 and J usage is TRBJ2-1, with TRBD2 matching 11 bases. The CDR3 covers 16 residues. Germline values: CDR1 MRHNA, CDR2 SNTAGT. J lost 4 bases, V lost 3 bases, and 5 bases had no gene match. The CDR3 sequence is CASSEFSGGVYNEQFF. The CDR3 nucleotides read TGTGCCAGCAGTGAATTTAGCGGGGGGGTTTACAATGAGCAGTTCTTC.

This clone was observed a handful of times. This rearrangement joins TRBV4-3 to TRBJ2-7; D gene unclear. The CDR3 runs 16 residues. With 1 base removed from V and 7 bases from J, the gap between germline ends came to 20 bases. Germline-derived CDR1 and CDR2 are LGHNA and YSLEER. Here the CDR3 DNA reads TGCGCCAGCAGCCAAGGCCTCTCGAGAGGAAAAGTTGAGCAGTACTTC. It yields the protein CASSQGLSRGKVEQYF.

This clone showed up just once. The chain carries TRBV28 and TRBJ2-7; D might be TRBD1 (6 bases). Trimming shortened V by 6 bases and J by 7 bases, and 25 bases separated the two germline ends. This CDR3 comprises 16 residues. Germline CDR1 is MDHEN and CDR2 is SYDVKM. CDR3 residues: CASRTRQALLSLEQYF. The CDR3 bases are TGTGCCAGCAGAACGAGACAGGCTCTCTTATCCTTAGAGCAGTACTTC.

The V gene is TRBV27, the J gene TRBJ1-1, with TRBD1 matching over 7 bases. Germline assignment: CDR1 MNHEY and CDR2 SMNVEV (reference sequence). The V segment lost 7 bases and the J segment 5 bases; nucleotides outside the gene matches: 10. The CDR3 runs to 14 residues. In DNA, the CDR3 is TGTGCCAGCAATAACAGGGGAGGTGGGACTGAAGCTTTCTTT. This translates into CASNNRGGGTEAFF.

This clone was detected a few times. The chain carries TRBV6-5 and TRBJ2-1; TRBD1 matches 7 bases. This CDR3 is built from 15 residues. With V trimmed by 4 bases and J by 0 bases, 3 bases remained unmatched. Per the germline V gene, CDR1 is MNHEY and CDR2 is SVGAGI. CDR3 sequence reads: CASSLDRSSYNEQFF. The CDR3 DNA is TGTGCCAGCAGTTTGGACAGGAGCTCCTACAATGAGCAGTTCTTC.

The chain has TRBV5-6 and TRBJ2-6, with a possible D match to TRBD2 (5 bases). V lost 4 bases and J 2 bases, leaving 10 bases between the germline ends. Germline V CDR1 and CDR2: SGHDT, YYEEEE. This CDR3 is built from 15 residues. In DNA form, the CDR3 reads TGTGCCAGCAGCGTTAGCGCAGCTGGGGCCAACGTCCTGACTTTC. Amino acid sequence: CASSVSAAGANVLTF. Using reference TRBV5-6 and TRBJ2-6 for the parts outside the CDR3, the full variable domain is DAGVTQSPTHLIKTRGQQVTLRCSPKSGHDTVSWYQQALGQGPQFIFQYYEEEERQRGNFPDRFSGHQFPNYSSELNVNALLLGDSALYLCASSVSAAGANVLTFGAGSRLTVL.

V gene TRBV7-2 combines with J gene TRBJ2-3; 15 bases match TRBD2. The junction had 5 bases not matched to a gene; V was cut back by 8 bases and J by 5 bases. The V gene's germline CDR1 is SGHTA and CDR2 FQGNSA. This CDR3 has 15 residues. In nucleotides, the CDR3 is TGTGCCAGCGGACTAGCGGGAGGGCCGGGAGATACGCAGTATTTT. It codes for CASGLAGGPGDTQYF. Full variable domain (remainder filled in from reference TRBV7-2 and TRBJ2-3): GAGVSQSPSNKVTEKGKDVELRCDPISGHTALYWYRQSLGQGLEFLIYFQGNSAPDKSGLPSDRFSAERTGGSVSTLTIQRTQQEDSAVYLCASGLAGGPGDTQYFGPGTRLTVL.

The chain uses TRBV7-2 and TRBJ2-5; TRBD2 is a possible D gene (6 bases). The J call may be incorrect, as the DNA end agrees better with TRBJ2-7. Germline-derived CDR1 and CDR2 are SGHTA and FQGNSA. This CDR3 is built from 14 residues. The CDR3 bases are TGTGCCAGCAGCTTAGTTACCGGGAGCTACGAGCAGTACTTC. Protein: CASSLVTGSYEQYF.

This clone appeared once. V usage is TRBV2 and J usage is TRBJ1-1; TRBD1 might be the D (6 bases). The CDR3 length is 14 residues. CDR1 SNHLY and CDR2 FYNNEI come from the germline V gene. V was cut by 6 bases and J by 3 bases, with 14 bases left in between. CDR3 bases: TGTGCCAGCAGCCTCACAGGGTATGACACTGAAGCTTTCTTT. Translated, it gives CASSLTGYDTEAFF.